These 10 T cell receptor beta chains were all obtained from the same sample, sequenced in a study of a mutant IDH1 vaccine in newly diagnosed glioma. TCRdb's table, derived via immunoSEQ multiplex PCR, lists solely in-frame clones and lacks some. This sample has about 48,000 clones; more than 60% occur once, and the top ten carry roughly 6.2%. Stated time point: week 35, safety follow-up. Vaccination used 300 ug of mutant IDH1 20-mer peptide per dose, with topical imiquimod. The antigens these receptors bind are not known. The material was PBMCs, obtained from a glioma patient whose treatment included an IDH1 peptide vaccine. These receptor sequences come from a man between 40 and 49 years old with glioma.

This clone was counted once. The chain links TRBV7-9 to TRBJ2-1, with 10 bases matching TRBD1. Trimming at V came to 5 bases and at J to 3 bases, leaving 7 bases not matched to a gene. Germline loops: CDR1 SEHNR, CDR2 FQNEAQ (reference sequence). CDR3 length: 16 residues. CDR3 coding DNA: TGTGCCAGCAGCCGTGCCTGGACAGGGGGCTACAATGAGCAGTTCTTC. It encodes CASSRAWTGGYNEQFF. Together with reference TRBV7-9 and TRBJ2-1, the CDR3 gives the full variable domain: DTGVSQNPRHKITKRGQNVTFRCDPISEHNRLYWYRQTLGQGPEFLTYFQNEAQLEKSRLLSDRFSAERPKGSFSTLEIQRTEQGDSAMYLCASSRAWTGGYNEQFFGPGTRLTVL.

This clone was seen a few times. The V and J genes are TRBV2 and TRBJ1-3; D possibly corresponds to TRBD1 (5 bases). Germline CDR1 is SNHLY and CDR2 is FYNNEI. V lost 8 bases and J lost 1, with 12 bases in between. This CDR3 region has 14 residues. CDR3 in amino acids: CASEGPLSGNTIYF. The DNA for the CDR3 is TGTGCCAGCGAGGGACCTTTGTCTGGAAACACCATATATTTT.

The gene calls are TRBV4-2 and TRBJ1-1, with D possibly being TRBD1 (5 bases). CDR3 length: 16 amino acids. V dropped 0 bases and J dropped 0 bases, with 11 bases sitting between them. The germline CDR1 and CDR2 sequences are LGHNA and YNFKEQ. CDR3 sequence (DNA): TGTGCCAGCAGCCAAGATGATGGGACGGTGAACACTGAAGCTTTCTTT. Protein: CASSQDDGTVNTEAFF.

This chain uses TRBV2 with TRBJ2-2, with unresolved D. Trimming took off 2 bases at V and 0 bases at J, with 7 bases between the two ends. The CDR3 is 15 residues long. Looked up from germline, CDR1 is SNHLY and CDR2 is FYNNEI. CDR3 region: CASSERQSNTGELFF. CDR3 bases: TGTGCCAGCAGTGAACGCCAGTCGAACACCGGGGAGCTGTTTTTT.

The CDR3 DNA follows: TGTGCCAGCAGTTCCGGGACGCCAGGATACTATAATTCACCCCTCCACTTT. The encoded protein is CASSSGTPGYYNSPLHF. V usage is TRBV5-4 and J usage is TRBJ1-6; D perhaps matches TRBD1 (5 bases). Germline V gene data show CDR1 as SGHNT and CDR2 as YYREEE (reference sequence). The CDR3 length is 17 residues. Trimming pared 5 bases from V and 3 bases from J, leaving 18 bases between.

The chain carries TRBV19 and TRBJ1-1, with 9 bases lining up with TRBD1. Per germline, CDR1 LNHDA and CDR2 SQIVND (reference sequence). V shed 3 bases, J shed 0 bases, and the junction held 2 bases outside the gene matches. This CDR3 spans 15 amino acids. In DNA, the CDR3 is TGTGCCAGTAGTATGGGGACAGGGATGAACACTGAAGCTTTCTTT. Translated: CASSMGTGMNTEAFF.

V gene TRBV7-2 combines with J gene TRBJ1-1; D is ambiguous. Germline V lookup: CDR1 SGHTA, CDR2 FQGNSA. This CDR3 comprises 13 residues. Trimming took off 5 bases at V and 7 bases at J, with 14 bases between the two ends. CDR3 loop: CASSKDGQIEAFF. The CDR3 DNA reads as TGTGCCAGCAGCAAGGATGGGCAAATTGAAGCTTTCTTT.

V and J are TRBV5-4 and TRBJ1-2, with TRBD1 as a possible D gene (5 bases). CDR1 is SGHNT, CDR2 YYREEE, per germline (reference sequence). Deletions cut 0 bases from V and 5 bases from J, with 8 bases between. The CDR3 contains 13 residues. CDR3 in amino acids: CASSLDQGYGYTF. The CDR3 coding sequence is TGTGCCAGCAGCTTGGACCAGGGTTATGGCTACACCTTC.

This clone was counted only a few times. The chain joins TRBV14 to TRBJ2-2; no definite D call. Germline CDR1 and CDR2: SGHDN and FVKESK. The ends were cut back, 4 bases at V and 5 bases at J, with 8 bases in the middle. The CDR3 runs to 13 residues. CDR3 bases: TGTGCCAGCAGCCGGCAGGCAACCGGGGAGCTGTTTTTT. Residues: CASSRQATGELFF.

In its sample, this clone was seen a few times. The chain carries TRBV6-4 and TRBJ1-1; possibly TRBD1 for D (6 bases). Trimming stripped 6 bases from V and 1 base from J, with 12 bases between. CDR3 length equals 14 residues. Germline V gives CDR1 MRHNA, CDR2 SNTAGT. CDR3 loop: CASRDTDRNTEAFF. In DNA, the CDR3 is TGTGCCAGCAGAGACACGGACAGGAACACTGAAGCTTTCTTT.